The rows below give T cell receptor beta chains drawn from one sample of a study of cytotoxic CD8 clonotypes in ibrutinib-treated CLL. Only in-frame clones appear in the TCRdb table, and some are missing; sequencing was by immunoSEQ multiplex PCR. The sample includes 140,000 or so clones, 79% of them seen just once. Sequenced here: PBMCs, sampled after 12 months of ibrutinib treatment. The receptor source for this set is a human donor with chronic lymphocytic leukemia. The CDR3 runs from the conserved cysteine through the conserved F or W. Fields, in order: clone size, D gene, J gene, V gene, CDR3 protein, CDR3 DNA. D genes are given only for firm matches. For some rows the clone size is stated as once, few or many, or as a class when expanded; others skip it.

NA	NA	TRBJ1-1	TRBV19	CASSIVGPRLNTEAFF	TGTGCCAGTAGTATAGTTGGACCCCGATTGAACACTGAAGCTTTCTTT
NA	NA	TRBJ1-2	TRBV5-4	CASSPDVFGVGYTF	TGTGCCAGCAGCCCCGACGTGTTTGGAGTTGGCTACACCTTC
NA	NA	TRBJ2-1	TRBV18	CASSPPGRPSSNEQFF	TGTGCCAGCTCACCCCCGGGTCGGCCTTCTAGCAATGAGCAGTTCTTC
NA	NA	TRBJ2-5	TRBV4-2	CASSQVREETQYF	TGTGCCAGCAGCCAAGTCAGAGAAGAGACCCAGTACTTC
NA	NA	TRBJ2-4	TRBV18	CASSPGGRGNIQYF	TGTGCCAGCTCACCGGGGGGACGGGGAAACATTCAGTACTTC
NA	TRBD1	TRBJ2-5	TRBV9	CASSVAPITGTGMETQYF	TGTGCCAGCAGCGTCGCCCCCATAACCGGGACAGGGATGGAGACCCAGTACTTC
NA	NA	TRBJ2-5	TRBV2	CASREADVGETQYF	TGTGCCAGCAGAGAAGCGGACGTTGGAGAGACCCAGTACTTC
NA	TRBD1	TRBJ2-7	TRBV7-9	CASSPGTGRIYEQYF	TGTGCCAGCAGCCCTGGGACAGGACGGATATACGAGCAGTACTTC
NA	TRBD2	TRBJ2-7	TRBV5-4	CASSLLGLAETSYEQYF	TGTGCCAGCAGCTTGTTAGGACTAGCGGAAACCTCCTACGAGCAGTACTTC
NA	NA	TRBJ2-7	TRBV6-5	CASSKRDRDYEQYF	TGTGCCAGCAGTAAGCGGGACAGAGACTACGAGCAGTACTTC
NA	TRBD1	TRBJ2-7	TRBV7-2	CASSLTPQGPYEQYF	TGTGCCAGCAGCTTAACCCCACAGGGGCCCTACGAGCAGTACTTC
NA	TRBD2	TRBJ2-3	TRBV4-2	CASSSRSTSGKTDTQYF	TGTGCCAGCAGCTCCCGCTCGACTAGCGGGAAGACAGATACGCAGTATTTT
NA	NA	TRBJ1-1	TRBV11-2	CASSSMAGTEAFF	TGTGCCAGCAGCTCCATGGCTGGCACTGAAGCTTTCTTT
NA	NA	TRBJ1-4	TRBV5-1	CASSLARDEKLFF	TGCGCCAGCAGCTTGGCCAGGGATGAAAAACTGTTTTTT
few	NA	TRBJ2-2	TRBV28	CASSSGQNTGELFF	TGTGCCAGCAGTTCGGGACAGAACACCGGGGAGCTGTTTTTT
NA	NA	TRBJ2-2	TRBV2	CASTVGYTGELFF	TGTGCCAGCACTGTCGGTTACACCGGGGAGCTGTTTTTT
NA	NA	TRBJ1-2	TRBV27	CASSLNRWYGYTF	TGTGCCAGCAGTTTAAATAGGTGGTATGGCTACACCTTC
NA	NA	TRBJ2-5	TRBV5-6	CASSFSLSGDVGETQYF	TGTGCCAGCAGCTTCAGTTTATCTGGGGATGTTGGAGAGACCCAGTACTTC
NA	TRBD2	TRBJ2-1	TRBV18	CASSPLTLAGGPYNEQFF	TGTGCCAGCTCACCACTAACTCTAGCGGGAGGCCCCTACAATGAGCAGTTCTTC
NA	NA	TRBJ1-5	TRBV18	CASSPGGVGNQPQHF	TGTGCCAGCTCACCGGGGGGGGTGGGCAATCAGCCCCAGCATTTT
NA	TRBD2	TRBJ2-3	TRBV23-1	CASSQSGTSGRARHTDTQYF	TGCGCCAGCAGTCAATCGGGGACTAGCGGGAGGGCCCGCCACACAGATACGCAGTATTTT
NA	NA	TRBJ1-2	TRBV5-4	CASSHWTESNYGYTF	TGTGCCAGCAGCCACTGGACAGAGTCTAACTATGGCTACACCTTC
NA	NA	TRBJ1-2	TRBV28	CASSLGPGLGYTF	TGTGCCAGCAGCCTCGGCCCAGGGTTGGGCTACACCTTC
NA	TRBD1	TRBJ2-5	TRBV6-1	CASSEATGVTETQYF	TGTGCCAGCAGTGAGGCGACAGGGGTTACAGAGACCCAGTACTTC
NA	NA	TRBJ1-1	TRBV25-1	CANKGPGRPIFEAFF	TGTGCCAACAAGGGGCCGGGACGTCCGATCTTTGAAGCTTTCTTT
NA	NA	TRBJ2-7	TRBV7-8	CASSQPQGTYEQYF	TGTGCCAGCAGCCAGCCACAGGGCACCTACGAGCAGTACTTC
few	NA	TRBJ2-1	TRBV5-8	CASSPTMDPPKFF	TGTGCCAGCAGCCCAACGATGGATCCCCCAAAATTCTTC
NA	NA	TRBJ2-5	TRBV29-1	CSVAGAWETQYF	TGCAGCGTTGCGGGGGCTTGGGAGACCCAGTACTTC
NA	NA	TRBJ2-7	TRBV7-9	CASSPLLGASYEQYF	TGCGCCAGCAGCCCACTGTTAGGGGCCTCCTACGAGCAGTACTTC
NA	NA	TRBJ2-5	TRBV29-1	CSVEESGGETQYF	TGCAGCGTTGAGGAAAGTGGGGGGGAGACCCAGTACTTC
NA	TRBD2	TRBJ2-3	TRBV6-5	CASSYRLAGRDTQYF	TGTGCCAGCAGTTACCGCCTAGCGGGAAGAGATACGCAGTATTTT
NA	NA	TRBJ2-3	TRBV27	CASYLRADTQYF	TGTGCCAGCTATTTGCGGGCAGATACGCAGTATTTT
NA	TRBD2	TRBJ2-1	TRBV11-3	CASSPDGTRAYNEQFF	TGTGCCAGCAGCCCTGACGGGACTAGGGCCTACAATGAGCAGTTCTTC
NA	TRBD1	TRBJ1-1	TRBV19	CASSKIGDRGDTEAFF	TGTGCCAGTAGTAAAATAGGTGACAGGGGTGACACTGAAGCTTTCTTT
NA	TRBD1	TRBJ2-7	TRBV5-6	CASSPRDRGAYEQYF	TGTGCCAGCAGCCCCCGGGACAGGGGGGCCTACGAGCAGTACTTC
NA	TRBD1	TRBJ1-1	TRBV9	CASSVVRQGNTEAFF	TGTGCCAGCAGCGTAGTGAGACAGGGAAACACTGAAGCTTTCTTT
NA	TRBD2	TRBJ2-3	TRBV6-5	CASSKDSGITDTQYF	TGTGCCAGCAGTAAAGATAGCGGGATCACAGATACGCAGTATTTT
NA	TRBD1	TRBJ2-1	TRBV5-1	CASSQTGQGEQFF	TGCGCCAGCAGCCAAACAGGACAGGGTGAGCAGTTCTTC
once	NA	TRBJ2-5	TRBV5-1	CASSLVAAQETQYF	TGCGCCAGCAGCTTGGTTGCGGCCCAAGAGACCCAGTACTTC
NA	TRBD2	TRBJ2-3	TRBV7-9	CASSPLAGNTDTQYF	TGTGCCAGCAGCCCCCTAGCGGGGAACACAGATACGCAGTATTTT
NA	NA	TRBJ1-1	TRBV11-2	CASRPLGNTEAFF	TGTGCCAGCAGGCCGTTAGGGAACACTGAAGCTTTCTTT
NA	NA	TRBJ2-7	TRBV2	CASSESSGYEQYF	TGTGCCAGCAGTGAATCTTCCGGCTACGAGCAGTACTTC
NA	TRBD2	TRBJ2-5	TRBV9	CASSDQREGRETQYF	TGTGCCAGCAGCGACCAGCGGGAGGGCCGGGAGACCCAGTACTTC
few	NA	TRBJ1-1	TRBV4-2	CASSQEWQGTEAFF	TGTGCCAGCAGCCAAGAATGGCAGGGAACTGAAGCTTTCTTT
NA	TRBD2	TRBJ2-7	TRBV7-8	CASSQTSHEQYF	TGTGCCAGCAGCCAGACTAGCCACGAGCAGTACTTC
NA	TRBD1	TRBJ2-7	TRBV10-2	CASSESLDRGAYEQYF	TGCGCCAGCAGTGAGTCGCTGGACAGGGGGGCCTACGAGCAGTACTTC
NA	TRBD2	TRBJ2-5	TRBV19	CASSLAGSQETQYF	TGTGCCAGTAGTTTAGCGGGGTCGCAAGAGACCCAGTACTTC
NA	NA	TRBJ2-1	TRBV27	CASSSSYFANEQFF	TGTGCCAGCAGTTCTAGCTATTTCGCGAATGAGCAGTTCTTC
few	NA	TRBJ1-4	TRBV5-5	CASSLLATNEKLFF	TGTGCCAGCAGCTTACTAGCAACTAATGAAAAACTGTTTTTT